The 21 T cell receptor beta chains below come from one sample, sequenced in a study of CD8+ T cells in alopecia areata (dated by TCRdb to the late 2010s). The label giving this sample's time point can be read as: 24 weeks on oral tofacitinib. Interpreted using the paper, the treatment or condition label stands for: oral pan-JAK inhibitor, 5-10 mg twice daily. Library prep was done by the immunoSEQ multiplex PCR assay. For TCR sequencing, RNA was extracted from every sample and reverse transcribed into cDNA to serve as template. In TCRdb, the immuneACCESS table is reduced to in-frame sequences with V and J assigned. These tables do not hold every clone; where another copy was compared, an unresolved V gene accounts for under half, and the others remain unexplained. The sample data list fewer than 250,000 clones, and less than 65% of these were observed just once. The top ten clonotypes cover around 0.92% of the sample.

The input for sequencing was CD4+ T cells sorted from blood, taken at week 24, from a patient treated with tofacitinib. These receptors originate from a human donor with alopecia areata.

This chain connects TRBV30 to TRBJ1-4; D gene ambiguous. Between the trimmed V and J ends, which lost 4 bases and 4 bases, there was a span of 7 bases. Germline CDR1 GTSNPN, CDR2 SVGIG (reference sequence). This CDR3 spans 12 amino acids. CDR3: CAWNLRNEKLFF. The DNA for the CDR3 is TGTGCCTGGAACCTACGTAATGAAAAACTGTTTTTT. Full variable domain (missing parts from reference TRBV30 and TRBJ1-4): SQTIHQWPATLVQPVGSPLSLECTVEGTSNPNLYWYRQAAGRGLQLLFYSVGIGQISSEVPQNLSASRPQDRQFILSSKKLLLSDSGFYLCAWNLRNEKLFFGSGTQLSVL.

The table lists this clone with a few counts. The rearrangement links TRBV19 to TRBJ2-2; no definite D call. Germline CDR1 LNHDA, CDR2 SQIVND (reference sequence). Trimming took 7 bases from V and 5 from J, leaving 11 bases between them. The CDR3 is 13 residues long. Here the CDR3 reads CASIPRQTGELFF. Written as DNA, the CDR3 is TGTGCCAGTATTCCACGACAAACCGGGGAGCTGTTTTTT.

The V and J genes are TRBV29-1 and TRBJ2-7; TRBD1 aligns across 10 bases. Germline loops: CDR1 SQVTM, CDR2 ANQGSEA. J was trimmed by 3 bases and V by 7 bases; bases with no gene match: 9. The CDR3 runs to 14 residues. The CDR3 sequence is CSARIGTGVYEQYF. CDR3 DNA sequence: TGCAGCGCTAGGATCGGGACAGGGGTCTACGAGCAGTACTTC.

J is TRBJ1-2 and V is TRBV27; 9 bases align to TRBD1. In germline, CDR1 is MNHEY, CDR2 SMNVEV (reference sequence). The CDR3 loop spans 15 amino acids. With V trimmed by 5 bases and J by 4 bases, 8 bases remained unmatched. The CDR3 protein is CASSPTGGPSYGYTF. The CDR3, as DNA: TGTGCCAGCAGTCCCACAGGGGGCCCTAGCTATGGCTACACCTTC.

In the case of this clone: The same CDR3 also results from other DNA sequences found in this sample. This chain joins TRBV20-1 and TRBJ2-1; unclear D gene. The length of the CDR3 is 10 residues. Germline V gene data show CDR1 as DFQATT and CDR2 as SNEGSKA (reference sequence). V was pared by 2 bases and J by 6 bases, with 2 bases between. CDR3 loop: CSARSNEQFF. CDR3 in DNA: TGCAGTGCTAGAAGCAATGAGCAGTTCTTC.

The chain is built from TRBV13 and TRBJ2-1; tentatively, D is TRBD2 (6 bases). V lost 5 bases to trimming and J lost 6 bases, with 14 bases between them. CDR1 and CDR2 from the germline V gene are PRHDT and FYEKMQ (reference sequence). The CDR3 covers 14 residues. Written as DNA, the CDR3 is TGTGCCAGCAGCCCTACTTCGACTAGCAATGAGCAGTTCTTC. This encodes CASSPTSTSNEQFF.

As to this clone: Other DNA sequences of this sample code for an identical CDR3. This chain joins TRBV9 and TRBJ2-2; D not resolved. The germline V gene has CDR1 SGDLS and CDR2 YYNGEE. The CDR3 is 12 residues long. V lost 2 bases to trimming and J lost 6 bases, with 5 bases between them. The CDR3 coding sequence is TGTGCCAGCAGCGTCGCGGCCGGGGAGCTGTTTTTT. Its translation: CASSVAAGELFF. The full variable domain, rest sourced from reference TRBV9 and TRBJ2-2, is DSGVTQTPKHLITATGQRVTLRCSPRSGDLSVYWYQQSLDQGLQFLIQYYNGEERAKGNILERFSAQQFPDLHSELNLSSLELGDSALYFCASSVAAGELFFGEGSRLTVL.

This clone has a single count. The CDR3 loop reads CAWSEQGTNYEAFF. CDR3 DNA: TGTGCCTGGAGTGAACAGGGTACGAACTATGAAGCTTTCTTT. The chain employs TRBV30 and TRBJ1-1, with D possibly being TRBD1 (6 bases). Germline-derived CDR1 and CDR2 are GTSNPN and SVGIG (reference sequence). The CDR3 length is 14 residues. V lost 1 base to trimming and J lost 7 bases, with 16 bases between them.

The chain combines TRBV7-2 with TRBJ2-3; D not resolved. Germline CDR1 SGHTA, CDR2 FQGNSA. V dropped 1 base and J dropped 1 base, with 12 bases sitting between them. The CDR3 sequence is 16 residues long. The CDR3 coding sequence is TGTGCCAGCAGCTTAGGTGACGGCTTCCGCACAGATACGCAGTATTTT. It is translated as CASSLGDGFRTDTQYF.

The V and J genes are TRBV5-1 and TRBJ2-5, with TRBD2 identical over 7 bases. The V gene end was trimmed by 5 bases and the J gene end by 2 bases; junction bases not matched to a gene: 12. Germline CDR1 reads SGHRS; CDR2 reads YFSETQ. The CDR3 covers 16 residues. DNA of the CDR3: TGCGCCAGCAGAACTTTCGAGGCCGGGGGGCAAGAGACCCAGTACTTC. Protein: CASRTFEAGGQETQYF.

Details on this clone: This likely comes from a read error, as the CDR3 has no conserved phenylalanine or tryptophan at its end. The DNA is left out, because the CDR3 cannot be placed on it with certainty; the CDR3 is given as TCRdb lists it. The chain joins TRBV29-1 to TRBJ1-2; the table names TRBD1, a call not compared with the DNA. The germline V gene encodes CDR1 SQVTM and CDR2 ANQGSEA. The CDR3 numbers 8 amino acids, ends counted. CDR3 sequence: CSVGTGEL.

At least ten counts were recorded for this clone. V gene TRBV14 combines with J gene TRBJ2-4; D is ambiguous. The germline V gene encodes CDR1 SGHDN and CDR2 FVKESK. The ends were cut back, 4 bases at V and 0 bases at J, with 19 bases in the middle. The CDR3 covers 18 residues. DNA of the CDR3: TGTGCCAGCAGCCCCTATTCCAGTCTGGACCTAGCCAAAAACATTCAGTACTTC. This gives the protein CASSPYSSLDLAKNIQYF.

In its sample, this clone was seen once. V and J are TRBV16 and TRBJ2-7; D may be TRBD2 (6 bases). Between the trimmed V and J ends, which lost 0 bases and 2 bases, there was a span of 11 bases. The CDR3 is made up of 15 amino acids. Germline assignment: CDR1 KGHSY and CDR2 FQNENV. The CDR3 coding sequence is TGTGCCAGCAGCCAATCGGGGGGTTGGACCTACGAGCAGTACTTC. It codes for CASSQSGGWTYEQYF.

The rearrangement links TRBV4-3 to TRBJ1-1, with D maybe TRBD1 (6 bases). The V end lost 8 bases, the J end lost 3 bases, and 19 bases lay between the germline ends. Germline CDR1 is LGHNA and CDR2 is YSLEER. The CDR3 has 15 amino acids. The CDR3 DNA reads as TGCGCCAGCCGACGTGGGGGCGCACTGGACACTGAAGCTTTCTTT. It is translated as CASRRGGALDTEAFF.

The genes are TRBV18 and TRBJ2-3, with 10 positions matching TRBD2. The J segment lost 3 bases and the V segment lost 3 bases, leaving 0 bases of the junction unmatched. This CDR3 is 14 amino acids long. Germline-derived CDR1 and CDR2 are KGHSH and LQKENI. CDR3: CASSPTSGTDTQYF. CDR3 sequence (DNA): TGTGCCAGCTCACCGACTAGCGGGACAGATACGCAGTATTTT.

This clone was observed once. The rearrangement links TRBV7-2 to TRBJ2-5, with D maybe TRBD1 (5 bases). The CDR3 is 14 residues long. From germline, CDR1 is SGHTA and CDR2 FQGNSA. Trimming took off 1 base at V and 7 bases at J, with 13 bases between the two ends. The CDR3 DNA sequence: TGTGCCAGCAGCTTAGGAAGGGGAATAGGGACCCAGTACTTC. It encodes CASSLGRGIGTQYF.

There are a few counts of this clone. This chain links TRBV4-3 with TRBJ1-5, with a weak D call TRBD1 (5 bases). The CDR3 extends over 14 amino acids. Germline CDR1 reads LGHNA; CDR2 reads YSLEER. V shed 2 bases and J shed 4 bases, with 9 bases lying between them. This chain's CDR3 is CASSQHRNNQPQHF. The CDR3 bases are TGCGCCAGCAGCCAACACAGGAATAATCAGCCCCAGCATTTT.

The V gene is TRBV7-2, the J gene TRBJ1-2, with a possible D match to TRBD1 (6 bases). V dropped 5 bases and J dropped 8 bases, with 15 bases sitting between them. CDR3 length: 13 residues. Germline V gives CDR1 SGHTA, CDR2 FQGNSA. CDR3 sequence reads: CASSPQQGEGYTF. DNA of the CDR3: TGTGCCAGCAGCCCTCAACAGGGAGAAGGCTACACCTTC.

The rearrangement joins TRBV27 to TRBJ2-6; 8 bases are shared with TRBD1. The CDR3 has 18 amino acids. J gave up 2 bases and V 4 bases, and 10 bases lay outside the gene matches. Germline loops: CDR1 MNHEY, CDR2 SMNVEV (reference sequence). The CDR3 DNA reads as TGTGCCAGCAGTTGGCTTGGCCAGGGGGCTACTGGGGCCAACGTCCTGACTTTC. Translated: CASSWLGQGATGANVLTF. Combining the CDR3 with reference TRBV27 and TRBJ2-6 gives the whole variable domain EAQVTQNPRYLITVTGKKLTVTCSQNMNHEYMSWYRQDPGLGLRQIYYSMNVEVTDKGDVPEGYKVSRKEKRNFPLILESPSPNQTSLYFCASSWLGQGATGANVLTFGAGSRLTVL.

This clone was seen more than once but under ten times. The chain has TRBV11-2 and TRBJ2-2; D is unclear. This CDR3 has 13 amino acids. Germline V lookup: CDR1 SGHAT, CDR2 FQNNGV. V lost 0 bases and J lost 6, with 5 bases in between. The chain's CDR3 is CASSLEVAGELFF. The CDR3 nucleotides read TGTGCCAGCAGCTTAGAGGTAGCCGGGGAGCTGTTTTTT.

The chain combines TRBV2 with TRBJ2-1; possibly TRBD2 for D (6 bases). V lost 7 bases and J lost 4, with 11 bases in between. The germline V gene encodes CDR1 SNHLY and CDR2 FYNNEI. The CDR3 contains 13 residues. The chain's CDR3 is CASMGEEYNEQFF. CDR3 in DNA: TGTGCCAGCATGGGGGAGGAATACAATGAGCAGTTCTTC.